One and the same sample provided the 9 T cell receptor beta chains below, sequenced in a study of regulatory T cells in long-lasting Graves disease. According to the study, TCR beta libraries were built with iRepertoire HTBI primers and CDR3-region Arm-PCR. TCRdb reprocessed the multiplex PCR reads via MiXCR and lists one record per CDR3 protein. Altogether 400,000 to 500,000 distinct CDR3 sequences are present, around 14% being singletons, with the ten largest covering 15% to 20%. The time point: newly diagnosed GD, antithyroid drugs for less than 3 months. With RNA extracted from PBMCs as input, the TCR library was made. The data also belong to a second study, concerning T cells in Graves' hyperthyroidism and ophthalmopathy.

The source was peripheral blood mononuclear cells (PBMCs), collected at new diagnosis, from a patient treated with antithyroid drugs. These receptors originate from a woman aged 30 to 39 with Graves disease.

This clonotype was observed many times. The chain has TRBV28 and TRBJ1-1; no reliable D call. Trimming took 0 bases from V and 5 from J, leaving 7 bases between them. This CDR3 region has 13 residues. CDR1 and CDR2 (germline): MDHEN, SYDVKM. The CDR3 DNA reads TGTGCCAGCAGTTTATGGAGAGGGACTGAAGCTTTCTTT. Encoded protein: CASSLWRGTEAFF.

The chain has TRBV6-1 and TRBJ2-1; D gene ambiguous. Germline V gene sequence: CDR1 MNHNS, CDR2 SASEGT. This CDR3 contains 13 residues. V was cut by 9 bases and J by 4 bases, with 13 bases left in between. The CDR3 region has the DNA TGTGCCAGTTGCATCGGAGCTTACAATGAGCAGTTCTTC. Protein product: CASCIGAYNEQFF.

As for this clonotype: A far larger clone lies a single base away; this is likely a read error. The chain employs TRBV20-1 and TRBJ2-1; D remains unclear. Germline values: CDR1 DFQATT, CDR2 SNEGSKA (reference sequence). V lost 4 bases and J lost 10, with 17 bases in between. The CDR3 has 13 residues. CDR3 DNA: TGCAGTGCTATGAGACCAGGCACCTACGAGCAGTTCTTC. This codes for CSAMRPGTYEQFF.

This clonotype was seen a handful of times. The CDR3, as DNA: TGTGCCAGCAGTACGACGGGCGTTGGGGCCAACGTCCTGACTTTC. This codes for CASSTTGVGANVLTF. The chain has TRBV12-3 or TRBV12-4 and TRBJ2-6; D is uncertain. The CDR3 has 15 amino acids. Trimming removed 5 bases from V and 3 bases from J, with 11 bases in between.

This chain connects TRBV6-1 to TRBJ2-2, with D perhaps matching TRBD1 or TRBD2 (5 bases each). Germline V gene lookup returns CDR1 MNHNS and CDR2 SASEGT. The CDR3 runs 17 residues. Trimming shortened V by 6 bases and J by 2 bases, and 19 bases separated the two germline ends. CDR3 protein: CASRLTPFGANTGELFF. The CDR3 nucleotides read TGTGCCAGCAGGCTCACCCCCTTCGGGGCCAACACCGGGGAGCTGTTTTTT.

This clonotype was counted at least ten times. The chain has TRBV20-1 and TRBJ2-7; maybe TRBD2 (6 bases). The CDR3 consists of 11 residues. Germline lookup yields CDR1 DFQATT and CDR2 SNEGSKA (reference sequence). The CDR3 loop is CSLNGGYEQYF. As DNA, the CDR3 is TGCAGCCTGAATGGAGGGTACGAGCAGTACTTC.

This rearrangement joins TRBV19 to TRBJ2-7; 7 nucleotides line up with TRBD2. The CDR3 extends over 21 amino acids. V gave up 7 bases and J gave up 2 bases; unmatched junction bases: 29. From germline, CDR1 is LNHDA and CDR2 SQIVND (reference sequence). The CDR3 protein is CASKEGCGSTMGRELTYEQYF. CDR3 sequence (DNA): TGTGCCAGTAAGGAGGGGTGTGGGAGTACCATGGGGCGGGAGTTAACCTACGAGCAGTACTTC.

This clonotype was picked up a small number of times. The chain joins TRBV5-1 to TRBJ2-7; the D gene is possibly TRBD2 (6 bases). Trimming pared 1 base from V and 0 bases from J, leaving 11 bases between. The CDR3 has 15 residues. Germline CDR1 SGHRS, CDR2 YFSETQ. For the CDR3, the DNA is TGCGCCAGCAGCTTGTACGGGGGTTCCTCCTACGAGCAGTACTTC. Its translation is CASSLYGGSSYEQYF.

There are a few counts of this clonotype. The rearrangement joins TRBV7-9 to TRBJ2-5, with 8 positions matching TRBD1. The CDR3 consists of 15 residues. Germline CDR1 reads SEHNR; CDR2 reads FQNEAQ (reference sequence). After removal of 4 bases from V and 2 bases from J, the junction contained 6 bases not matched to a gene. The CDR3 here is CASSSIGQGQETQYF. The CDR3, as DNA: TGTGCCAGCAGCTCAATAGGACAGGGACAAGAGACCCAGTACTTC. Full variable domain (rest looked up from reference TRBV7-9 and TRBJ2-5): DTGVSQNPRHKITKRGQNVTFRCDPISEHNRLYWYRQTLGQGPEFLTYFQNEAQLEKSRLLSDRFSAERPKGSFSTLEIQRTEQGDSAMYLCASSSIGQGQETQYFGPGTRLLVL.